The 10 T cell receptor beta chains reported below all come from one sample, sequenced in a study of blood T cell repertoires in COVID-19. Produced via immunoSEQ multiplex PCR; TCRdb's table is partial and in-frame only. The table records around 240,000 clones, roughly 88% of them present only once. Sequenced: PBMCs or T cells enriched from blood (not recorded which). The receptors stem from a woman between 45 and 65 years old who had recovered from COVID-19.

This CDR3 is CASSSLLAGGTDTQYF. The CDR3 DNA sequence: TGTGCCAGCTCATCCCTACTAGCGGGAGGGACAGATACGCAGTATTTT. The rearrangement joins TRBV18 to TRBJ2-3, with 13 positions matching TRBD2. CDR1 is KGHSH, CDR2 LQKENI, per germline. With 5 bases clipped from V and 3 bases from J, the junction kept 5 bases outside the gene matches. This CDR3 region has 16 residues.

In this sample, this clone turned up a few times. The rearrangement joins TRBV6-2 or TRBV6-3 to TRBJ1-1, with 7 bases matching TRBD1. Germline CDR1 MNHEY, CDR2 SVGEGT. The V and J ends lost 2 bases and 2 bases, in that order; junction bases with no gene match: 8. The CDR3 totals 16 residues. The DNA of the CDR3 is TGTGCCAGCAGTTACGCACAGGGGTATTATAACACTGAAGCTTTCTTT. Protein product: CASSYAQGYYNTEAFF.

The rearrangement links TRBV2 to TRBJ1-6; possible D gene TRBD1, 6 bases. With 7 bases removed from V and 1 base from J, the gap between germline ends came to 11 bases. The CDR3 is 15 residues long. Germline V CDR1 and CDR2: SNHLY, FYNNEI. This chain's CDR3 is CASMGARSYNSPLHF. In DNA form, the CDR3 reads TGTGCCAGCATGGGGGCGCGTTCCTATAATTCACCCCTCCACTTT.

The gene calls are TRBV21-1 and TRBJ1-3. TRBV21-1 is a documented pseudogene. This CDR3 is built from 16 residues. DNA of the CDR3: TGTGCCAGCAGCCCCCGTAACGGGGGCTCTGGAAACACCATATATTTT. It codes for CASSPRNGGSGNTIYF.

This chain connects TRBV5-5 to TRBJ2-7, with TRBD1 as a possible D gene (6 bases). The CDR3 contains 15 residues. Germline CDR1 and CDR2: SGHKS and YYEKEE (reference sequence). Trimming pared 4 bases from V and 1 base from J, leaving 15 bases between. For the CDR3, the DNA is TGTGCCAGCAGCCACCGGGACAAAGATTCCTACGAGCAGTACTTC. This codes for CASSHRDKDSYEQYF.

The rearrangement joins TRBV19 to TRBJ2-7; no clear D gene. The germline CDR1 and CDR2 sequences are LNHDA and SQIVND (reference sequence). The V and J ends lost 3 bases and 3 bases respectively, with 12 bases between them. The CDR3 length is 14 residues. CDR3 sequence (DNA): TGTGCCAGTAGTATTATGGCATCTTACTACGAGCAGTACTTC. As protein: CASSIMASYYEQYF.

CDR3 loop: CASSQTGTITPQHF. The CDR3 DNA is TGTGCCAGCAGCCAGACAGGGACAATTACGCCCCAGCATTTT. This chain connects TRBV7-2 to TRBJ1-5, with 7 bases that match TRBD1. CDR1 and CDR2 from the germline V gene are SGHTA and FQGNSA. This CDR3 comprises 14 residues. The V and J ends lost 5 bases and 9 bases, in that order; junction bases with no gene match: 10.

The J gene is TRBJ1-6, the V gene TRBV4-3, with TRBD1 identical over 9 bases. The CDR3 has 16 residues. After removal of 0 bases from V and 10 bases from J, the junction contained 7 bases not matched to a gene. Looked up from germline, CDR1 is LGHNA and CDR2 is YSLEER. CDR3 residues: CASSQDLGQGLSPLHF. The DNA for the CDR3 is TGCGCCAGCAGCCAAGATTTGGGACAGGGTCTATCACCCCTCCACTTT.

The chain joins TRBV7-9 to TRBJ1-1, with D hard to call. CDR1 SEHNR and CDR2 FQNEAQ come from the germline V gene (reference sequence). This CDR3 is built from 12 residues. The germline V and J ends were trimmed by 5 bases and 2 bases, with 6 bases remaining between them. This CDR3 reads CASSPVNTEAFF. CDR3 coding DNA: TGTGCCAGCAGCCCGGTAAACACTGAAGCTTTCTTT.

V gene TRBV19 combines with J gene TRBJ2-7, with 8 bases identical to TRBD2. V lost 3 bases and J lost 0; bases outside the gene matches: 4. Germline V gene sequence: CDR1 LNHDA, CDR2 SQIVND (reference sequence). The CDR3 has 15 residues. CDR3 bases: TGTGCCAGTAGTATGCGGGGACTAGACTCCTACGAGCAGTACTTC. This gives the protein CASSMRGLDSYEQYF.